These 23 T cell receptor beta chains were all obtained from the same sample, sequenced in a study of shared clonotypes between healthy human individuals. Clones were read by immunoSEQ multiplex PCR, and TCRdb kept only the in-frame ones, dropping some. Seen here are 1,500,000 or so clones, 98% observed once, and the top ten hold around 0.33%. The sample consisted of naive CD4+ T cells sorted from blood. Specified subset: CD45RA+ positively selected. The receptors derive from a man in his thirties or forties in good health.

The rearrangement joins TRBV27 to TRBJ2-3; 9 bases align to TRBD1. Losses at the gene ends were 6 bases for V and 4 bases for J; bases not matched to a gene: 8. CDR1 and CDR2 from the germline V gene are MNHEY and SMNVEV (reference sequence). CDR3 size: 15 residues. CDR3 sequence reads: CASSRDRVIPDTQYF. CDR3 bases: TGTGCCAGCAGCCGGGACAGGGTTATCCCAGATACGCAGTATTTT.

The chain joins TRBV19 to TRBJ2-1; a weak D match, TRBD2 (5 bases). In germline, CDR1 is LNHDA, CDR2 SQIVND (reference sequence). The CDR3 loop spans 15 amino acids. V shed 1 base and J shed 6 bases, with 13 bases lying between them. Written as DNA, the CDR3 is TGTGCCAGTAGTATAGCCTCTGGGAGTCTCAATGAGCAGTTCTTC. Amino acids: CASSIASGSLNEQFF.

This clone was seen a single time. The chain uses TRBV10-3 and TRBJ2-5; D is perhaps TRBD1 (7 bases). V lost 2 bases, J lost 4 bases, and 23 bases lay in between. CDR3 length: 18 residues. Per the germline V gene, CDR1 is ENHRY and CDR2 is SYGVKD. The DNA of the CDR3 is TGTGCCATCAGTGAGGGGCCAAACAGGGGCCAGGGGGGAGAGACCCAGTACTTC. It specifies CAISEGPNRGQGGETQYF.

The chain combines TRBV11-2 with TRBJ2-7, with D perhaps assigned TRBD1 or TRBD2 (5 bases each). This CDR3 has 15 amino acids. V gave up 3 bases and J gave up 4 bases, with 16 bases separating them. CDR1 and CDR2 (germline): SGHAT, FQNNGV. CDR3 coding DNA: TGTGCCAGCAGCTTTCTCCGGGACCCTAGGTACGAGCAGTACTTC. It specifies CASSFLRDPRYEQYF. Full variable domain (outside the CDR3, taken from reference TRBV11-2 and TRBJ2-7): EAGVAQSPRYKIIEKRQSVAFWCNPISGHATLYWYQQILGQGPKLLIQFQNNGVVDDSQLPKDRFSAERLKGVDSTLKIQPAKLEDSAVYLCASSFLRDPRYEQYFGPGTRLTVT.

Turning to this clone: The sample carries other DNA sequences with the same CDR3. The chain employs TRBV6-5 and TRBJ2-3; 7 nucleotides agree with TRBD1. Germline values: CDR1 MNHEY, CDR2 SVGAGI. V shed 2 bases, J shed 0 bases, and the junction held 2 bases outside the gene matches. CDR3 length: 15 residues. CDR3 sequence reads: CASSYGDSSTDTQYF. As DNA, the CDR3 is TGTGCCAGCAGTTACGGGGACAGCAGCACAGATACGCAGTATTTT.

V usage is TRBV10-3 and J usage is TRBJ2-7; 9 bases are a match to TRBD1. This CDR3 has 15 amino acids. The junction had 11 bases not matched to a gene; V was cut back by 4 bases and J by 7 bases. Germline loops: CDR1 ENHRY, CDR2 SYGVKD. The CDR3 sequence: CAISGTGVGVVEQYF. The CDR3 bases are TGTGCCATCAGTGGGACAGGGGTAGGGGTAGTTGAGCAGTACTTC.

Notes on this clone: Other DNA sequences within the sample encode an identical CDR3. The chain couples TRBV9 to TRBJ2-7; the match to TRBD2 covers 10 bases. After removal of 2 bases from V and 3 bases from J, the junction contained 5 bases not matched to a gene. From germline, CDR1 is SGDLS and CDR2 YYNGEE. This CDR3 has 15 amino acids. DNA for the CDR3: TGTGCCAGCAGCGTCGGGCTAGCGGGAGTCTACGAGCAGTACTTC. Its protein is CASSVGLAGVYEQYF. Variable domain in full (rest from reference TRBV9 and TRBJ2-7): DSGVTQTPKHLITATGQRVTLRCSPRSGDLSVYWYQQSLDQGLQFLIQYYNGEERAKGNILERFSAQQFPDLHSELNLSSLELGDSALYFCASSVGLAGVYEQYFGPGTRLTVT.

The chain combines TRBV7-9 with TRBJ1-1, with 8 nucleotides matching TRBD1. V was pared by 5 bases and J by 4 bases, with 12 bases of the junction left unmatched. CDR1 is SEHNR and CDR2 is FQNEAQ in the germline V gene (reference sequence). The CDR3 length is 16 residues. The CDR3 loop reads CASSPSDRGGRTEAFF. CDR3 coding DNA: TGTGCCAGCAGCCCCTCCGACAGGGGAGGACGCACTGAAGCTTTCTTT.

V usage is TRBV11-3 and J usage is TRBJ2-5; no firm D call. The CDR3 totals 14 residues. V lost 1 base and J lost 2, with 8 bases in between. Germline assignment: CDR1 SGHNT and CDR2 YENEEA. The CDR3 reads CASSLGTRQETQYF. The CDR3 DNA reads TGTGCCAGCAGCTTAGGGACGCGGCAAGAGACCCAGTACTTC.

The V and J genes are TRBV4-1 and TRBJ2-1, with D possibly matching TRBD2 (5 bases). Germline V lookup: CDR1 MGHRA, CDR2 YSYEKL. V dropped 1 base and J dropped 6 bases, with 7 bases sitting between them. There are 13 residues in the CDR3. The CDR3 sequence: CASSQVTSNEQFF. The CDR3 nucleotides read TGCGCCAGCAGCCAAGTTACTAGCAATGAGCAGTTCTTC.

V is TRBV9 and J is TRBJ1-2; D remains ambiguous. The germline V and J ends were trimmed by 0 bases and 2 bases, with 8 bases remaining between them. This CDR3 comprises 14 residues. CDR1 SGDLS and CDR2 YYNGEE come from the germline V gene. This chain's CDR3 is CASSVAAGNYGYTF. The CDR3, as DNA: TGTGCCAGCAGCGTAGCGGCGGGAAACTATGGCTACACCTTC.

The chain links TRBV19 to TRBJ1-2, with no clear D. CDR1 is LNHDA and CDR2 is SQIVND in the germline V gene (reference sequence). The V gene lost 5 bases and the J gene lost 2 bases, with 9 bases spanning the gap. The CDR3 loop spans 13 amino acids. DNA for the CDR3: TGTGCCAGTAGTCGGGGTCTCAACTATGGCTACACCTTC. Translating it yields CASSRGLNYGYTF. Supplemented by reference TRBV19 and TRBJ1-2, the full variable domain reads DGGITQSPKYLFRKEGQNVTLSCEQNLNHDAMYWYRQDPGQGLRLIYYSQIVNDFQKGDIAEGYSVSREKKESFPLTVTSAQKNPTAFYLCASSRGLNYGYTFGSGTRLTVV.

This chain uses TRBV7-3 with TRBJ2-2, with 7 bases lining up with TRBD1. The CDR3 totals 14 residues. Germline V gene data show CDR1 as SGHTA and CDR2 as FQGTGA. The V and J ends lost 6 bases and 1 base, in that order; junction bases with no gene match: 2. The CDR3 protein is CASSRTGNTGELFF. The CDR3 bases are TGTGCCAGCAGTCGGACAGGGAACACCGGGGAGCTGTTTTTT.

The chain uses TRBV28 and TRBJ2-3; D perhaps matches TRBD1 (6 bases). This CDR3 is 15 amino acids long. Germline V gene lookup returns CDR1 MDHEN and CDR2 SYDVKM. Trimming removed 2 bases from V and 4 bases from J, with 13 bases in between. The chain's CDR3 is CASSLVGQRPDTQYF. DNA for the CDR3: TGTGCCAGCAGTTTAGTGGGACAAAGGCCAGATACGCAGTATTTT. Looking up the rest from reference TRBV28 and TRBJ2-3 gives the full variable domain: DVKVTQSSRYLVKRTGEKVFLECVQDMDHENMFWYRQDPGLGLRLIYFSYDVKMKEKGDIPEGYSVSREKKERFSLILESASTNQTSMYLCASSLVGQRPDTQYFGPGTRLTVL.

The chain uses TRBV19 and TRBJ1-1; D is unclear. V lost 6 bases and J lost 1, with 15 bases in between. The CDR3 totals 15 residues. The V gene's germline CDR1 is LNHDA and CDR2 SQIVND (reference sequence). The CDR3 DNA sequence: TGTGCCAGTAGGGTCTCGGGGAAAGGGAACACTGAAGCTTTCTTT. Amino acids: CASRVSGKGNTEAFF.

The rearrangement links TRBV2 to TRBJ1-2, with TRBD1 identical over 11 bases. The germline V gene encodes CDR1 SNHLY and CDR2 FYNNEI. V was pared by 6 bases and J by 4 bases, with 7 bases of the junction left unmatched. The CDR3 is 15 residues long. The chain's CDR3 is CASSLRTGGGYGYTF. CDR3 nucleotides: TGTGCCAGCAGCCTTAGGACAGGGGGCGGCTATGGCTACACCTTC.

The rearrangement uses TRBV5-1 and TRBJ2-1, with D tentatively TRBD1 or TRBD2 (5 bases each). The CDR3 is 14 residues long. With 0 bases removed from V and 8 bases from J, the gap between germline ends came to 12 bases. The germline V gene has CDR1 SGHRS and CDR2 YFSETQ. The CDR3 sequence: CASSLVVLGDEQFF. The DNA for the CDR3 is TGCGCCAGCAGCTTGGTCGTTTTGGGGGATGAGCAGTTCTTC.

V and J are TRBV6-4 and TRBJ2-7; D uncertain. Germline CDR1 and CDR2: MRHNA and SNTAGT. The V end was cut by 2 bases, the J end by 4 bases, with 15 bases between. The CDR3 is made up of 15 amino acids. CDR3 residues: CASSDRYLHGYEQYF. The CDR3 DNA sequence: TGTGCCAGCAGTGACCGATACCTTCATGGTTACGAGCAGTACTTC.

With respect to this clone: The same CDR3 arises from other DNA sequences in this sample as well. The CDR3 coding sequence is TGCGCCAGCAGCTTAGAGGGGGCATACGAGCAGTACTTC. It yields the protein CASSLEGAYEQYF. J is TRBJ2-7 and V is TRBV5-1; 7 bases fit TRBD1. Trimming took 2 bases from V and 4 from J; bases not matched to a gene: 3. CDR3 length: 13 residues. CDR1 and CDR2 (germline): SGHRS, YFSETQ.

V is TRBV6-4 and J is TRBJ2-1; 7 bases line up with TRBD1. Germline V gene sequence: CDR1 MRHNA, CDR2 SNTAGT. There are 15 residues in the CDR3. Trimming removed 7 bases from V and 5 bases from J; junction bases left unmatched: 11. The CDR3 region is CASTPPGQSDNEQFF. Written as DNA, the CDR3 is TGTGCCAGCACCCCTCCGGGACAGTCCGACAATGAGCAGTTCTTC.

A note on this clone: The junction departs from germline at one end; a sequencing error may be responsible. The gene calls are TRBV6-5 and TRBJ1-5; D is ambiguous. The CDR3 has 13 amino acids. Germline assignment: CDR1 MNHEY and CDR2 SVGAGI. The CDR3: CASSWNSQQLQHF. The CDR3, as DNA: TGTGCCAGCAGTTGGAATTCTCAACAGCTCCAGCATTTT.

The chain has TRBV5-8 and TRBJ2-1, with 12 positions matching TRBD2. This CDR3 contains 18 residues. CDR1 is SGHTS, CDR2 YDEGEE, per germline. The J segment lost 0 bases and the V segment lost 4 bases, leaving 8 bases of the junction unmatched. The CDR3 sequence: CASSPGLAGPSSYNEQFF. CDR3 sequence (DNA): TGTGCCAGCAGCCCGGGACTAGCGGGCCCGAGCTCCTACAATGAGCAGTTCTTC. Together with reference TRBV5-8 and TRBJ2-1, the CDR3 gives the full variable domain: EAGVTQSPTHLIKTRGQQATLRCSPISGHTSVYWYQQALGLGLQFLLWYDEGEERNRGNFPPRFSGRQFPNYSSELNVNALELEDSALYLCASSPGLAGPSSYNEQFFGPGTRLTVL.

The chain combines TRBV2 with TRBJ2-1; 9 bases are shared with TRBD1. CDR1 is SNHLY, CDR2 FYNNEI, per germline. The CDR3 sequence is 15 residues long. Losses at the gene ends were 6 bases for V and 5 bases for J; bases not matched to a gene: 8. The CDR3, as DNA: TGTGCCAGCAGCACCGGGACAGGGTTAAACAATGAGCAGTTCTTC. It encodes CASSTGTGLNNEQFF.